A selection of T cell receptor beta chains follows, all from one sample in a study of cytomegalovirus exposure and HLA in healthy donors. The method was immunoSEQ multiplex PCR; TCRdb's version includes in-frame clones alone and lacks a portion of them. Here the sample spans 100,000 to 150,000 clones, 60% to 85% being singletons. The specimen sequenced was PBMCs. These receptors were taken from a female donor in good health and CMV-seronegative. Each CDR3 is given with its conserved first and last residue. The D gene is left open where the match is weak. The size of a clone is reported for some rows only, either as once, few or many, or as a class for expanded clones.

size	D	V	J	CDR3	DNA
.	.	TRBV28	TRBJ1-2	CASSLEVRYGYTF	TGTGCCAGCAGTCTGGAGGTCCGCTATGGCTACACCTTC
.	.	TRBV19	TRBJ1-5	CASTPAGSQPQHF	TGTGCCAGTACCCCAGCGGGGTCTCAGCCCCAGCATTTT
.	.	TRBV2	TRBJ2-3	CASTGQTSTDTQYF	TGTGCCAGCACCGGACAGACTAGCACAGATACGCAGTATTTT
.	.	TRBV6-1	TRBJ1-1	CASSVDRNTEAFF	TGTGCCAGCAGTGTTGACAGGAACACTGAAGCTTTCTTT
.	.	TRBV19	TRBJ2-4	CASSIAVGAGLRNIQYF	TGTGCCAGTAGTATAGCGGTAGGGGCGGGGTTAAGAAACATTCAGTACTTC
.	TRBD2	TRBV4-2	TRBJ2-1	CASSQDLGLAGNEQFF	TGTGCCAGCAGCCAAGATCTTGGACTAGCGGGCAATGAGCAGTTCTTC
.	.	TRBV6-5	TRBJ1-1	CASSLDRAFPEAFF	TGTGCCAGCAGCTTGGACAGAGCTTTCCCTGAAGCTTTCTTT
few	.	TRBV5-1	TRBJ2-1	CASSSPHEGRAGEQFF	TGCGCCAGCAGCTCCCCCCACGAGGGCCGGGCGGGTGAGCAGTTCTTC
.	TRBD2	TRBV11-3	TRBJ2-3	CASSQHSGNTDTQYF	TGTGCCAGCAGCCAACATAGCGGGAACACAGATACGCAGTATTTT
.	.	TRBV7-9	TRBJ2-3	CASSTTGSALSDTQYF	TGTGCCAGCAGCACTACCGGGAGTGCCCTCTCAGATACGCAGTATTTT
few	TRBD2	TRBV19	TRBJ2-3	CASSIYREVGDTQYF	TGTGCCAGTAGTATCTACCGGGAGGTGGGGGATACGCAGTATTTT
.	.	TRBV5-1	TRBJ2-5	CASSFRGPQETQYF	TGCGCCAGCAGCTTCCGGGGTCCACAAGAGACCCAGTACTTC
.	.	TRBV5-1	TRBJ2-7	CASSEVFAGEQYF	TGCGCCAGCAGCGAAGTCTTCGCGGGAGAGCAGTACTTC
.	.	TRBV10-1	TRBJ1-1	CASRGSGTEAFF	TGCGCCAGCAGAGGCTCGGGCACTGAAGCTTTCTTT
.	.	TRBV20-1	TRBJ1-2	CSATSGVCTFF	TGCAGTGCTACATCCGGGGTATGTACTTTTTTC
few	TRBD1	TRBV4-1	TRBJ1-3	CASSPDRGVDTIYF	TGCGCCAGCAGCCCGGACAGGGGTGTGGACACCATATATTTT
.	.	TRBV29-1	TRBJ2-5	CSVEGGGETQYF	TGCAGCGTTGAAGGGGGAGGAGAGACCCAGTACTTC
.	TRBD2	TRBV9	TRBJ2-1	CASSVGAGVPYNEQFF	TGTGCCAGCAGCGTAGGAGCGGGAGTCCCCTACAATGAGCAGTTCTTC
once	.	TRBV2	TRBJ2-2	CASSGQTRAGELFF	TGTGCCAGCAGTGGGCAGACTAGAGCCGGGGAGCTGTTTTTT
.	.	TRBV29-1	TRBJ2-2	CSVEMGAVGAGELFF	TGCAGCGTTGAAATGGGGGCCGTCGGGGCCGGGGAGCTGTTTTTT
.	.	TRBV5-1	TRBJ2-1	CASSTGLGGGRDNEQFF	TGCGCCAGCAGCACGGGGCTGGGGGGGGGCCGGGACAATGAGCAGTTCTTC
.	.	TRBV29-1	TRBJ1-1	CSGSARLNTEAFF	TGCAGCGGCTCGGCCAGGCTGAACACTGAAGCTTTCTTT
.	.	TRBV18	TRBJ1-2	CASSPSAGATYDGYTF	TGTGCCAGCTCACCATCAGCAGGGGCGACCTATGATGGCTACACCTTC
.	TRBD2	TRBV28	TRBJ2-7	CASSPGGGSYEQYF	TGTGCCAGCAGTCCCGGGGGGGGCTCCTACGAGCAGTACTTC
.	TRBD1	TRBV18	TRBJ1-4	CASSPGRGLEKLFF	TGTGCCAGCTCACCAGGCAGGGGGCTTGAAAAACTGTTTTTT
.	TRBD2	TRBV10-2	TRBJ2-1	CASIMTSGSNEQFF	TGCGCCAGCATCATGACTAGCGGGAGCAATGAGCAGTTCTTC
.	.	TRBV7-3	TRBJ2-1	CASSQGGTARNEQFF	TGTGCCAGCAGCCAAGGCGGGACAGCGCGGAATGAGCAGTTCTTC
.	TRBD1	TRBV7-3	TRBJ2-3	CASSSTGGSKGTQYF	TGTGCCAGCAGCTCGACAGGGGGATCGAAAGGTACGCAGTATTTT
.	.	TRBV2	TRBJ1-6	CASSGAGERSPLHF	TGTGCCAGCAGTGGGGCAGGGGAAAGATCACCCCTCCACTTT
.	.	TRBV5-1	TRBJ2-5	CASSLDATGQETQYF	TGCGCCAGCAGCTTGGACGCAACAGGGCAAGAGACCCAGTACTTC
.	TRBD1	TRBV5-1	TRBJ2-1	CASSPGTGANEQFF	TGCGCCAGCAGCCCTGGGACAGGGGCCAATGAGCAGTTCTTC
.	.	TRBV28	TRBJ2-2	CASRAGQEGRGELFF	TGTGCCAGCAGAGCTGGACAGGAGGGTCGGGGGGAGCTGTTTTTT
.	TRBD1	TRBV28	TRBJ2-5	CASSLDRGSQYF	TGTGCCAGCAGTCTCGACAGGGGGTCCCAGTACTTC
.	.	TRBV6-6	TRBJ2-5	CASSQGWRETQYF	TGTGCCAGCAGTCAGGGGTGGAGAGAGACCCAGTACTTC
.	.	TRBV19	TRBJ2-1	CASSTQVPHEQFF	TGTGCCAGTAGTACTCAGGTCCCCCATGAGCAGTTCTTC
.	TRBD1	TRBV5-4	TRBJ2-1	CASSFQGVASSYNEQFF	TGTGCCAGCAGCTTCCAGGGGGTGGCGAGCTCCTACAATGAGCAGTTCTTC
.	TRBD1	TRBV7-3	TRBJ2-2	CASNQGANTGELFF	TGTGCCAGCAACCAGGGGGCTAACACCGGGGAGCTGTTTTTT
.	.	TRBV7-9	TRBJ1-1	CSSELRATARHGEAFF	TGTTCCAGCGAATTAAGGGCGACAGCGCGACATGGCGAAGCTTTCTTT
.	.	TRBV19	TRBJ1-2	CASSIRWGETGTNYGYTF	TGTGCCAGTAGTATCAGGTGGGGCGAGACAGGAACGAACTATGGCTACACCTTC
.	TRBD2	TRBV28	TRBJ2-7	CASSLGSGGSYEQYF	TGTGCCAGCAGTTTGGGTAGCGGGGGTTCCTACGAGCAGTACTTC
.	.	TRBV2	TRBJ2-2	CASSAKGRAERTGELFF	TGTGCCAGCAGTGCTAAGGGAAGAGCGGAACGAACCGGGGAGCTGTTTTTT
.	.	TRBV6-5	TRBJ1-1	CASTIAQNTEAFF	TGTGCCAGCACCATAGCCCAGAACACTGAAGCTTTCTTT
few	TRBD2	TRBV5-1	TRBJ2-3	CASSFRGGASDTQYF	TGCGCCAGCAGCTTCCGCGGGGGGGCCTCAGATACGCAGTATTTT
.	.	TRBV19	TRBJ2-1	CASSIDGRGSVEQFF	TGTGCCAGTAGTATAGATGGTCGGGGTTCGGTTGAGCAGTTCTTC
.	TRBD1	TRBV7-9	TRBJ1-5	CASRTDRAGPDTQHF	TGTGCCAGCAGAACCGACAGGGCCGGACCAGATACGCAGCATTTT
.	.	TRBV7-2	TRBJ1-1	CASSRQTRNTEAFF	TGTGCCAGCAGCCGACAGACAAGGAACACTGAAGCTTTCTTT
once	.	TRBV7-9	TRBJ2-2	CASSLRSSEGTGELFF	TGTGCCAGCAGCTTAAGGTCCTCTGAGGGCACCGGGGAGCTGTTTTTT
once	TRBD1	TRBV19	TRBJ1-6	CASSADRQGHSPLHF	TGTGCCAGTAGTGCGGACAGACAGGGCCATTCACCCCTCCACTTT
.	.	TRBV30	TRBJ2-7	CAWSVHLSYEQYF	TGTGCCTGGAGTGTACACCTCTCCTACGAGCAGTACTTC
.	TRBD2	TRBV5-1	TRBJ2-1	CASSPTSGVEQFF	TGCGCCAGCAGCCCGACTAGCGGGGTTGAGCAGTTCTTC
.	.	TRBV6-5	TRBJ1-4	CASKPGSVEKLFF	TGTGCCAGCAAACCCGGGAGCGTGGAAAAACTGTTTTTT
.	.	TRBV27	TRBJ2-7	CASSLGRSSYEQYF	TGTGCCAGCAGTTTAGGCAGAAGCTCCTACGAGCAGTACTTC
.	TRBD2	TRBV7-6	TRBJ2-7	CASSSTSGGYEQYF	TGTGCCAGCAGTTCCACTAGCGGGGGTTACGAGCAGTACTTC